Listed here is a single T cell receptor beta chain. Its target is not known. These data are taken from a study of T cells in Graves' hyperthyroidism and ophthalmopathy. Study-wide findings and caveats: In the blood, most expanded thyroid clonotypes above 0.001 appeared as well.

Amplification yielded TCR beta CDR3 regions, with RNA transcripts as the source. Initially, a first-round RT-PCR of the TCR CDR3 employed the HTBI primer set. TCRdb fed the multiplex PCR reads into MiXCR, producing one record per CDR3 protein. The table lists approximately 640,000 distinct CDR3 sequences, 45% of them singletons, with roughly 7.2% in the top ten. V was shortened by 1 base and J by 1 base, with 22 bases between the two germline ends. Germline-derived CDR1 and CDR2 are SGHTA and FQGNSA. The CDR3 consists of 19 residues. V gene TRBV7-2 combines with J gene TRBJ1-1; D remains unclear. Sequenced input: peripheral blood or thyroid tissue (not recorded which). This TCR was sampled from an adult man with Graves' disease, either hyperthyroidism or ophthalmopathy (not recorded which). The chain's CDR3 is CASSLENGLSISRNTEAFF. As DNA, the CDR3 is TGTGCCAGCAGCTTAGAAAACGGTTTGTCAATCAGTAGGAACACTGAAGCTTTCTTT.